The sequence of this T cell receptor (beta chain) was determined in a study of CD8 T cells in acute hepatitis C reinfection. Time point described: naive CD8 control sorted from an acute-time-point sample. Every 3 months, donors from a Montreal cohort of people who inject drugs were followed. Acute primary HCV infection: positive HCV RNA or antibody test after negative test within 24 weeks. Assay: immunoSEQ multiplex PCR; the TCRdb copy retains only in-frame clones and omits some. The sample shows some 38,000 clones, around 87% of them seen only once. The origin of this receptor is a man younger than 45 with chronic hepatitis C. Sequences were obtained from naive CD8+ T cells from PBMCs.

CDR3 residues: CSVDSDRGINEQFF. The CDR3 DNA follows: TGCAGCGTTGACTCGGACAGGGGAATTAATGAGCAGTTCTTC. This rearrangement joins TRBV29-1 to TRBJ2-1, with TRBD1 identical over 9 bases. The junction had 7 bases not matched to a gene; V was cut back by 3 bases and J by 7 bases. CDR3 length: 14 residues. Per the germline V gene, CDR1 is SQVTM and CDR2 is ANQGSEA.